What follows are 18 T cell receptor beta chains derived from one specimen sequenced in a study of blood T cell repertoires in COVID-19. Repertoires were generated with immunoSEQ multiplex PCR, while TCRdb's copy carries only in-frame clones and drops some. The sample records approximately 140,000 clones, 88% being singletons. The sample comprised peripheral blood. The source is a woman aged 60-75 years with acute or convalescent COVID-19.

The V and J genes are TRBV7-9 and TRBJ2-7, with D possibly matching TRBD2 (6 bases). CDR1 SEHNR and CDR2 FQNEAQ come from the germline V gene (reference sequence). The length of the CDR3 is 14 residues. The V and J ends lost 2 bases and 5 bases respectively, with 13 bases between them. DNA of the CDR3: TGTGCCAGCAGCTTAAACGGGGGATCTCACGAGCAGTACTTC. As protein: CASSLNGGSHEQYF.

This chain links TRBV29-1 with TRBJ2-5; 7 positions agree with TRBD1. J gave up 5 bases and V 6 bases, and 9 bases lay outside the gene matches. The CDR3 contains 13 residues. CDR1 is SQVTM, CDR2 ANQGSEA, per germline. CDR3 DNA sequence: TGCAGCGTCGGACAGGTAGCGACGGAGACCCAGTACTTC. Translated: CSVGQVATETQYF.

The chain uses TRBV27 and TRBJ2-7; tentatively, D is TRBD1 (6 bases). Germline lookup yields CDR1 MNHEY and CDR2 SMNVEV (reference sequence). V gave up 6 bases and J gave up 1 base, with 13 bases separating them. The CDR3 runs 14 residues. This CDR3 is CASSLYRDSYEQYF. CDR3 DNA sequence: TGTGCCAGCAGCCTTTACAGGGATTCCTACGAGCAGTACTTC.

CDR3 nucleotide sequence: TGTGCCAGCAGCGCCGGACTAGCGGGGGGTCGTTACAATGAGCAGTTCTTC. Protein: CASSAGLAGGRYNEQFF. The rearrangement uses TRBV9 and TRBJ2-1; 14 bases agree with TRBD2. J was trimmed by 4 bases and V by 3 bases; bases with no gene match: 6. Germline CDR1 reads SGDLS; CDR2 reads YYNGEE. This CDR3 is 17 amino acids long.

The chain has TRBV5-1 and TRBJ2-1, with 10 positions matching TRBD1. CDR1 and CDR2 from the germline V gene are SGHRS and YFSETQ. Trimming cost V 3 bases and J 6 bases; bases outside gene matches: 9. This CDR3 is 16 amino acids long. DNA of the CDR3: TGCGCCAGCAGCTCAGGTGGTCGGACAGGGGGCAATGAGCAGTTCTTC. Protein: CASSSGGRTGGNEQFF.

V usage is TRBV7-3 and J usage is TRBJ2-3; 7 positions agree with TRBD2. With V trimmed by 5 bases and J by 3 bases, 5 bases remained unmatched. Germline V gives CDR1 SGHTA, CDR2 FQGTGA. The CDR3 loop spans 14 amino acids. The DNA for the CDR3 is TGTGCCAGCAGCCCGGGGGGTTTAACAGATACGCAGTATTTT. Translating gives CASSPGGLTDTQYF. The whole variable domain, remainder taken from reference TRBV7-3 and TRBJ2-3, is GAGVSQTPSNKVTEKGKYVELRCDPISGHTALYWYRQSLGQGPEFLIYFQGTGAADDSGLPNDRFFAVRPEGSVSTLKIQRTERGDSAVYLCASSPGGLTDTQYFGPGTRLTVL.

This sequence joins TRBV5-1 and TRBJ1-1; TRBD1 might be the D (6 bases). V lost 2 bases and J lost 3, with 11 bases in between. The CDR3 loop spans 14 amino acids. Germline V gives CDR1 SGHRS, CDR2 YFSETQ. The CDR3 sequence is CASSLGQRYTEAFF. The CDR3 coding sequence is TGCGCCAGCAGCTTAGGACAGCGATACACTGAAGCTTTCTTT.

This clone has a handful of counts. The chain combines TRBV10-3 with TRBJ1-1, with 9 positions matching TRBD1. The J segment lost 4 bases and the V segment lost 7 bases, leaving 4 bases of the junction unmatched. The germline V gene encodes CDR1 ENHRY and CDR2 SYGVKD. The CDR3 spans 13 residues. The CDR3 nucleotides read TGTGCCATCATGACGACAGGGGGCACTGAAGCTTTCTTT. Amino acid sequence: CAIMTTGGTEAFF.

The gene calls are TRBV11-2 and TRBJ1-6, with D unresolved. CDR1 is SGHAT, CDR2 FQNNGV, per germline. The CDR3 loop spans 15 amino acids. Trimming pared 3 bases from V and 9 bases from J, leaving 15 bases between. The CDR3 reads CASSLSVLPTSPLHF. The CDR3 DNA reads TGTGCCAGCAGCTTGAGTGTCCTCCCCACTTCACCCCTCCACTTT.

This chain links TRBV4-2 with TRBJ2-5; 7 nucleotides line up with TRBD1. Trimming cost V 6 bases and J 3 bases; bases outside gene matches: 10. Germline CDR1 LGHNA, CDR2 YNFKEQ. CDR3 size: 15 residues. The CDR3 bases are TGTGCCAGCAGTCTTAGACAGGGATTGAAAGAGACCCAGTACTTC. Translation gives CASSLRQGLKETQYF.

The rearrangement links TRBV19 to TRBJ2-2; D ambiguous. Trimming took off 1 base at V and 1 base at J, with 10 bases between the two ends. This CDR3 comprises 16 residues. In germline, CDR1 is LNHDA, CDR2 SQIVND (reference sequence). CDR3 nucleotides: TGTGCCAGTAGTATAGTCTACCCTAGGAACACCGGGGAGCTGTTTTTT. Residues: CASSIVYPRNTGELFF.

The rearrangement links TRBV2 to TRBJ2-5; a possible D gene is TRBD1 (6 bases). Germline assignment: CDR1 SNHLY and CDR2 FYNNEI. The CDR3 length is 14 residues. V shed 7 bases and J shed 3 bases, with 15 bases lying between them. The CDR3 coding sequence is TGTGCCAGCATAGGGGACACCCTAGAAGAGACCCAGTACTTC. This gives the protein CASIGDTLEETQYF.

CDR3: CASSPPGTGADTQYF. CDR3 in DNA: TGTGCCAGCTCACCACCTGGGACAGGCGCAGATACGCAGTATTTT. The chain uses TRBV18 and TRBJ2-3; TRBD1 agrees at 8 bases. This CDR3 spans 15 amino acids. V lost 0 bases and J lost 4; bases outside the gene matches: 3. Germline CDR1 is KGHSH and CDR2 is LQKENI.

This sequence joins TRBV9 and TRBJ1-4; 7 bases are shared with TRBD1. This CDR3 contains 18 residues. Looked up from germline, CDR1 is SGDLS and CDR2 is YYNGEE. After removal of 0 bases from V and 5 bases from J, the junction contained 13 bases not matched to a gene. The CDR3 DNA reads as TGTGCCAGCAGCGTAGACGTGACGCTCTCAGGGGGGAATGAAAAACTGTTTTTT. Amino acid sequence: CASSVDVTLSGGNEKLFF. The full variable domain, in which reference TRBV9 and TRBJ1-4 provide the parts outside the CDR3, is DSGVTQTPKHLITATGQRVTLRCSPRSGDLSVYWYQQSLDQGLQFLIQYYNGEERAKGNILERFSAQQFPDLHSELNLSSLELGDSALYFCASSVDVTLSGGNEKLFFGSGTQLSVL.

V is TRBV19 and J is TRBJ1-2, with D perhaps matching TRBD1 (6 bases). The V gene's germline CDR1 is LNHDA and CDR2 SQIVND (reference sequence). This CDR3 comprises 16 residues. V was trimmed by 3 bases and J by 2 bases, leaving 16 bases between them. CDR3: CASSMGGGAYNYGYTF. In DNA, the CDR3 is TGTGCCAGTAGTATGGGCGGGGGCGCTTACAACTATGGCTACACCTTC.

The J gene is TRBJ1-5, the V gene TRBV30; possible D gene TRBD1, 6 bases. The germline V gene encodes CDR1 GTSNPN and CDR2 SVGIG (reference sequence). The CDR3 covers 15 residues. V lost 3 bases to trimming and J lost 2 bases, with 14 bases between them. The CDR3 DNA reads as TGTGCCTGGAGCAGGGGTGGGGGCGGCAATCAGCCCCAGCATTTT. Residues: CAWSRGGGGNQPQHF.

This chain joins TRBV18 and TRBJ1-1; a weak D match, TRBD1 (5 bases). The germline CDR1 and CDR2 sequences are KGHSH and LQKENI. Trimming removed 6 bases from V and 1 base from J, with 21 bases in between. There are 17 residues in the CDR3. For the CDR3, the DNA is TGTGCCAGCTCCATACAAGGGGCAGGGTCAGGGAACACTGAAGCTTTCTTT. Translated: CASSIQGAGSGNTEAFF.

The rearrangement uses TRBV28 and TRBJ1-2; D gene ambiguous. In germline, CDR1 is MDHEN, CDR2 SYDVKM. This CDR3 contains 16 residues. Trimming took off 1 base at V and 0 bases at J, with 12 bases between the two ends. The CDR3 is CASSLLSRLTNYGYTF. In nucleotides, the CDR3 is TGTGCCAGCAGTTTATTAAGCAGACTAACTAACTATGGCTACACCTTC.